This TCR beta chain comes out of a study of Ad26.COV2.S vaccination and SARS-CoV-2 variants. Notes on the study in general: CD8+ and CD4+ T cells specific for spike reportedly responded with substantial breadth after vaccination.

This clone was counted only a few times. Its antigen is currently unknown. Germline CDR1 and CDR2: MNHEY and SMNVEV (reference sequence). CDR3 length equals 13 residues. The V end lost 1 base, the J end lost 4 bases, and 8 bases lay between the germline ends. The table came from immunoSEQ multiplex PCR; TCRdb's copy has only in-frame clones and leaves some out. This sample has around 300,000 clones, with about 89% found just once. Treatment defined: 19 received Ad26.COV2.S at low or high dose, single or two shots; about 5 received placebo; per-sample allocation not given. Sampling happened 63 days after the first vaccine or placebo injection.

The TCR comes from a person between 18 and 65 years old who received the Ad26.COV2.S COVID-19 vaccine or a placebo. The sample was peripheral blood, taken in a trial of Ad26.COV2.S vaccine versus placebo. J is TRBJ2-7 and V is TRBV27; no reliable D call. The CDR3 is CASSLYNGYEQYF. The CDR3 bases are TGTGCCAGCAGTTTATATAACGGTTACGAGCAGTACTTC.